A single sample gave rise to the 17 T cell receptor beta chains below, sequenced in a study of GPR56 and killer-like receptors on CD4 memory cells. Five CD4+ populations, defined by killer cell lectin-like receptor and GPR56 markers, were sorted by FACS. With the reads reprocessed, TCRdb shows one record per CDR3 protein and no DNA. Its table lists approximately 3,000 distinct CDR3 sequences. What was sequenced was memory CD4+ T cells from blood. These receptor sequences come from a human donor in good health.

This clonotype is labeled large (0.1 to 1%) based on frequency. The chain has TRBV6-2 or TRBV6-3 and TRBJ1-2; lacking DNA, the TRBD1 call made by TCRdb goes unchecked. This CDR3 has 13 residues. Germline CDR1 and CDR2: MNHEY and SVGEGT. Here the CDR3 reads CASSYSRSGGYTF.

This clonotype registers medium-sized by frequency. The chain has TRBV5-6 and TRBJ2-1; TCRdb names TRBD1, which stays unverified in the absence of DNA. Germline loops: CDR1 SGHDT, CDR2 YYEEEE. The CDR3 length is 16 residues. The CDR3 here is CASSRLGGTGSNEQFF.

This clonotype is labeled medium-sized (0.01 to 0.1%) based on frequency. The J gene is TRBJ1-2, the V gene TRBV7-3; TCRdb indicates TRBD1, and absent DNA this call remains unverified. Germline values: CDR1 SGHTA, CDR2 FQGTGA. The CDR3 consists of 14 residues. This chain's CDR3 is CASSPGGSDYGYTF.

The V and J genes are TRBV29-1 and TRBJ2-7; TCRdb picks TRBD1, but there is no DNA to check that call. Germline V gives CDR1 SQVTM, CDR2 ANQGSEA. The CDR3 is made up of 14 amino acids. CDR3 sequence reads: CSVRRVTGVDEQYF.

This CDR3 is CASSNRGYEQYF. This chain uses TRBV18 with TRBJ2-7; the D call from TCRdb, TRBD1, cannot be confirmed without DNA. The CDR3 length is 12 residues. Germline assignment: CDR1 KGHSH and CDR2 LQKENI.

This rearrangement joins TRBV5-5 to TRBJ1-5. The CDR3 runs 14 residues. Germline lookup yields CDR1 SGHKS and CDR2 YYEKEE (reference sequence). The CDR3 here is CASSPAGIWEPQHF.

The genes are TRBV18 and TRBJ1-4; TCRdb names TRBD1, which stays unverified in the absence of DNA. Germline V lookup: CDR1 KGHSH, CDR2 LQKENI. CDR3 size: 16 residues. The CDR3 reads CASSLLRDRRNEKLFF.

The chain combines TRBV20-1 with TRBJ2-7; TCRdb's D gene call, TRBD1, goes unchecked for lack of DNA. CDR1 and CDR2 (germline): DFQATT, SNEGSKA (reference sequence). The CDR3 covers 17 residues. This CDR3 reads CSASRRGLNFISYEQYF.

The CDR3: CSATHSGGRLVTETQYF. V usage is TRBV20-1 and J usage is TRBJ2-5; TCRdb lists TRBD2, though no DNA is available to test this call. This CDR3 is built from 17 residues. Looked up from germline, CDR1 is DFQATT and CDR2 is SNEGSKA (reference sequence).

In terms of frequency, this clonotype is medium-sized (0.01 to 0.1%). CDR3 residues: CASSLTGDGGYTF. The chain recombines TRBV6-6 with TRBJ1-2; absent DNA, TCRdb's TRBD1 call cannot be checked. CDR1 and CDR2 (germline): MNHNY, SVGAGI (reference sequence). This CDR3 contains 13 residues.

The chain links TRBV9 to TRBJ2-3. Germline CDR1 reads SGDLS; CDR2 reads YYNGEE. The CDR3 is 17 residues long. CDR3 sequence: CASSVGVLGTGTDTQYF.

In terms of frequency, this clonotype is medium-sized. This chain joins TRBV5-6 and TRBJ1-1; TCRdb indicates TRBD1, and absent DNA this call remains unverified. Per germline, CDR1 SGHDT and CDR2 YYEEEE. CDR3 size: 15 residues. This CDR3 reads CASSWGGPLNTEAFF.

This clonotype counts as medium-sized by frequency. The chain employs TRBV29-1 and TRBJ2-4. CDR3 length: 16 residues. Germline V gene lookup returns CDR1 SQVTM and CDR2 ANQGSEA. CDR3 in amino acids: CSSFRNRTLAKNIQYF.

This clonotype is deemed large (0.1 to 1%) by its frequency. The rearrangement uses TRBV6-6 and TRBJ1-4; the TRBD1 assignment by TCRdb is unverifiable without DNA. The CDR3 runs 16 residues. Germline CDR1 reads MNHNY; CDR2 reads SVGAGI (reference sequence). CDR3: CASSPATQEGREKLFF.

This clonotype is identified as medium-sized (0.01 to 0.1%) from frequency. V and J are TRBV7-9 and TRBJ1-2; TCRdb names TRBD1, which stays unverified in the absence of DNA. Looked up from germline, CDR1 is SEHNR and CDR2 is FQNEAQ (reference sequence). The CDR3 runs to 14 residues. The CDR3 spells CASSHRDGSYGYTF.

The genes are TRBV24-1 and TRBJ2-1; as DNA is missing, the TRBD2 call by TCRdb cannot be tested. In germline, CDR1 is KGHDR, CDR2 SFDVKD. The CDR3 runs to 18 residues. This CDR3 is CATSAGGTAGGHYNEQFF.

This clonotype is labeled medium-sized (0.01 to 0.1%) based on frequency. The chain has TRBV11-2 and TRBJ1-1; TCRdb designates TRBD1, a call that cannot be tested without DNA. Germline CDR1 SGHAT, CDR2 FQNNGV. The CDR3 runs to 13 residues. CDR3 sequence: CASSSTGLREAFF.